Listed here is a single T cell receptor beta chain. Its matching antigen is unknown. Germline and junction disagree at one end, which may indicate a read error. The sample comes from a study of tumor and adjacent non-tumor tissue in lung cancer. Study context: Each sample yielded 4 million to 4.5 million productive TCRbeta reads on average. Findings and caveats of the study: In normal lung, the top 100 clones were significantly more dominant than in tumor. Compared with tumor, normal lung showed significantly lower TCR diversity.

This sample's RNA came from whole unsorted tissue. This non-tumor lung sample came from over 3 cm beyond the tumor edge. TCRbeta libraries were built with three rounds of nested PCR, modified from ARM-PCR. One entry per CDR3 protein, called by TCRdb with MiXCR from the multiplex PCR reads. The sample carries some 97,000 distinct CDR3 sequences, about 60% recorded once. The length of the CDR3 is 15 residues. The germline gives CDR1 MGHDK, CDR2 SYGVNS. This sequence joins TRBV25-1 and TRBJ2-1; 8 bases match TRBD2. The sequencing sample was made of distant non-tumor lung tissue. This TCR came from a man aged 25-45 years with non-small cell lung cancer. The DNA for the CDR3 is TGTGTCAGCAGTGAGCATAGCGGGACTTACAATGAGCAGTTCTTC. Translated: CVSSEHSGTYNEQFF.